The rows below give T cell receptor beta chains drawn from one sample of a study of T-cell reconstitution after alpha-beta-depleted transplantation in children. TCRdb reanalysed the PCR reads using MiXCR and keeps one entry per CDR3 protein. This repertoire shows 600,000 to 700,000 distinct CDR3 sequences, over 10% found once; its top ten account for 0.79%. Sequencing used PBMCs, obtained before TCRalphabeta/CD19-depleted stem cell transplant. Source of these receptors: a girl between 2 and 10 years old with congenital amegakaryocytic thrombocytopenia, due to receive a stem cell transplant. Each CDR3 is given with its conserved first and last residue. Each record gives: D gene, J gene, clone size, V gene, CDR3 protein, CDR3 DNA. D genes are given only for firm matches. The listing skips clone size in some rows; elsewhere it reads once, few, many or a size class.

d_call: -; j_call: TRBJ1-3; clone_size: -; v_call: TRBV4-1; cdr3_aa: CASRETGKRDTIYF; cdr3_nt: TGCGCCAGCAGAGAAACAGGGAAACGAGACACCATATATTTT
d_call: -; j_call: TRBJ2-7; clone_size: many; v_call: TRBV20-1; cdr3_aa: CSARDGPQAAYEQYF; cdr3_nt: TGCAGTGCTAGAGACGGCCCTCAAGCAGCCTACGAGCAGTACTTC
d_call: -; j_call: TRBJ1-2; clone_size: -; v_call: TRBV29-1; cdr3_aa: CSGMDGQGYTF; cdr3_nt: TGCAGCGGAATGGACGGCCAGGGCTACACCTTC
d_call: TRBD2; j_call: TRBJ2-5; clone_size: -; v_call: TRBV15; cdr3_aa: CATQFIGTSGETQYF; cdr3_nt: TGTGCCACCCAGTTTATAGGGACTAGCGGAGAGACCCAGTACTTC
d_call: TRBD2; j_call: TRBJ2-7; clone_size: -; v_call: TRBV20-1; cdr3_aa: CSASPKRDPPPYEQYF; cdr3_nt: TGCAGTGCTAGCCCCAAGCGGGACCCTCCCCCCTACGAGCAGTACTTC
d_call: -; j_call: TRBJ2-1; clone_size: many; v_call: TRBV10-3; cdr3_aa: CAISESISGYNEQFF; cdr3_nt: TGTGCCATCAGTGAGTCGATTAGCGGTTACAATGAGCAGTTCTTC
d_call: TRBD2; j_call: TRBJ2-1; clone_size: many; v_call: TRBV20-1; cdr3_aa: CSVRTSGNNEQFF; cdr3_nt: TGCAGTGTAAGGACTAGCGGGAACAATGAGCAGTTCTTC
d_call: -; j_call: TRBJ2-1; clone_size: many; v_call: TRBV20-1; cdr3_aa: CSARDTAGVSYNEQFF; cdr3_nt: TGCAGTGCTAGAGATACAGCCGGGGTTTCCTACAATGAGCAGTTCTTC
d_call: -; j_call: TRBJ2-1; clone_size: -; v_call: TRBV3-1; cdr3_aa: CASSQQSGPSYNEQFF; cdr3_nt: TGTGCCAGCAGCCAACAAAGCGGACCTTCCTACAATGAGCAGTTCTTC
d_call: TRBD1; j_call: TRBJ2-1; clone_size: many; v_call: TRBV5-8; cdr3_aa: CASSFAGQGADEQFF; cdr3_nt: TGTGCCAGCAGCTTTGCGGGACAGGGGGCTGATGAGCAGTTCTTC
d_call: -; j_call: TRBJ2-1; clone_size: few; v_call: TRBV5-1; cdr3_aa: CASSLWDPSGNEQFF; cdr3_nt: TGCGCCAGCAGCTTGTGGGACCCCTCCGGCAATGAGCAGTTCTTC
d_call: -; j_call: TRBJ2-3; clone_size: -; v_call: TRBV20-1; cdr3_aa: CRPSAGPLVDTQYF; cdr3_nt: TGCAGACCATCAGCAGGGCCTCTTGTAGATACGCAGTATTTT
d_call: -; j_call: TRBJ2-1; clone_size: many; v_call: TRBV20-1; cdr3_aa: CSANEGSYNEQFF; cdr3_nt: TGCAGTGCTAATGAGGGAAGCTACAATGAGCAGTTCTTC
d_call: -; j_call: TRBJ2-3; clone_size: -; v_call: TRBV5-1; cdr3_aa: CASSLGAGDTLYF; cdr3_nt: TGCGCCAGCAGCTTAGGGGCTGGGGATACGCTGTATTTT
d_call: TRBD2; j_call: TRBJ2-1; clone_size: many; v_call: TRBV20-1; cdr3_aa: CSGGVYTGLESSYNEQFF; cdr3_nt: TGCAGTGGGGGGGTTTATACCGGACTAGAAAGCTCCTACAATGAGCAGTTCTTC
d_call: -; j_call: TRBJ2-1; clone_size: many; v_call: TRBV5-1; cdr3_aa: CASSRTTETYNEQFF; cdr3_nt: TGCGCCAGCAGCAGGACTACCGAGACTTACAATGAGCAGTTCTTC
d_call: -; j_call: TRBJ2-1; clone_size: -; v_call: TRBV20-1; cdr3_aa: CCAAPEILSSYNEQFF; cdr3_nt: TGCTGTGCTGCCCCTGAAATTCTAAGCTCCTACAATGAGCAGTTCTTC
d_call: -; j_call: TRBJ2-5; clone_size: -; v_call: TRBV29-1; cdr3_aa: CSVEGMGGTQYF; cdr3_nt: TGCAGCGTTGAAGGGATGGGGGGGACCCAGTACTTC
d_call: -; j_call: TRBJ2-5; clone_size: many; v_call: TRBV29-1; cdr3_aa: CSVRRLGQETQYF; cdr3_nt: TGCAGCGTCCGTAGACTAGGCCAAGAGACCCAGTACTTC
d_call: TRBD2; j_call: TRBJ2-3; clone_size: few; v_call: TRBV15; cdr3_aa: CATSRVPSGRADTQYF; cdr3_nt: TGTGCCACCAGCAGAGTCCCGAGCGGGAGGGCAGATACGCAGTATTTT
d_call: TRBD2; j_call: TRBJ2-7; clone_size: few; v_call: TRBV20-1; cdr3_aa: CSAGGQASGSREQYF; cdr3_nt: TGCAGTGCTGGAGGCCAGGCTAGCGGGAGTCGCGAGCAGTACTTC
d_call: -; j_call: TRBJ1-5; clone_size: few; v_call: TRBV20-1; cdr3_aa: CSAGEVHQPQHF; cdr3_nt: TGCAGTGCTGGGGAGGTTCATCAGCCCCAGCATTTT
d_call: TRBD1; j_call: TRBJ2-5; clone_size: few; v_call: TRBV29-1; cdr3_aa: CSVEGQRTGEETQYF; cdr3_nt: TGCAGCGTTGAAGGTCAAAGGACAGGGGAGGAGACCCAGTACTTC
d_call: -; j_call: TRBJ2-3; clone_size: many; v_call: TRBV5-1; cdr3_aa: CASSFSSSTDTQYF; cdr3_nt: TGCGCCAGCAGCTTCTCATCAAGCACAGATACGCAGTATTTT
d_call: -; j_call: TRBJ2-7; clone_size: -; v_call: TRBV7-2; cdr3_aa: CASSSRAVEPYEQYF; cdr3_nt: TGTGCCAGCAGCTCACGGGCCGTAGAACCCTACGAGCAGTACTTC
d_call: TRBD2; j_call: TRBJ2-1; clone_size: few; v_call: TRBV7-3; cdr3_aa: CASSLTTSLSGRGNEQFF; cdr3_nt: TGTGCCAGCAGCTTAACGACCTCTCTAAGCGGGAGGGGCAATGAGCAGTTCTTC
d_call: TRBD2; j_call: TRBJ2-1; clone_size: -; v_call: TRBV3-1; cdr3_aa: CASSPRLAPGYNEQFF; cdr3_nt: TGTGCCAGCAGCCCGCGACTAGCGCCCGGTTACAATGAGCAGTTCTTC
d_call: -; j_call: TRBJ2-3; clone_size: -; v_call: TRBV27; cdr3_aa: CASSLSGDPDTQYF; cdr3_nt: TGTGCCAGCAGTTTATCTGGGGACCCAGATACGCAGTATTTT
d_call: TRBD2; j_call: TRBJ2-1; clone_size: -; v_call: TRBV25-1; cdr3_aa: CASSAILAGDYNEQFF; cdr3_nt: TGTGCCAGCAGTGCCATCCTAGCGGGAGACTACAATGAGCAGTTCTTC
d_call: -; j_call: TRBJ1-1; clone_size: many; v_call: TRBV12-3/TRBV12-4; cdr3_aa: CASSLGAHREAFF; cdr3_nt: TGTGCCAGCAGTTTAGGTGCTCACAGAGAAGCTTTCTTT
d_call: -; j_call: TRBJ2-5; clone_size: few; v_call: TRBV7-2; cdr3_aa: CASSLDYLLPETQYF; cdr3_nt: TGTGCCAGCAGCTTAGACTACCTCCTCCCCGAGACCCAGTACTTC
d_call: -; j_call: TRBJ1-1; clone_size: many; v_call: TRBV7-2; cdr3_aa: CASSQGPSNTEAFF; cdr3_nt: TGTGCCAGCAGCCAGGGACCGTCGAACACTGAAGCTTTCTTT
d_call: TRBD2; j_call: TRBJ2-1; clone_size: many; v_call: TRBV20-1; cdr3_aa: CSAVAGGDNEQFF; cdr3_nt: TGCAGTGCTGTAGCGGGAGGAGACAATGAGCAGTTCTTC
d_call: -; j_call: TRBJ1-1; clone_size: many; v_call: TRBV7-9; cdr3_aa: CASSAGPNTEAFF; cdr3_nt: TGTGCCAGCAGCGCCGGCCCAAACACTGAAGCTTTCTTT
d_call: TRBD2; j_call: TRBJ2-1; clone_size: many; v_call: TRBV5-1; cdr3_aa: CARPWGLAGYNEQFF; cdr3_nt: TGCGCCAGACCCTGGGGACTAGCGGGGTACAATGAGCAGTTCTTC
d_call: TRBD2; j_call: TRBJ2-1; clone_size: many; v_call: TRBV12-3/TRBV12-4; cdr3_aa: CASSSRLAGGPYEQFF; cdr3_nt: TGTGCCAGCAGTTCTCGACTAGCGGGAGGGCCGTATGAGCAGTTCTTC
d_call: -; j_call: TRBJ2-1; clone_size: many; v_call: TRBV15; cdr3_aa: CATSRAVGRNNEQFF; cdr3_nt: TGTGCCACCAGCAGAGCGGTCGGCAGAAACAATGAGCAGTTCTTC
d_call: -; j_call: TRBJ2-7; clone_size: few; v_call: TRBV5-1; cdr3_aa: CASSPIRTDTYEQYF; cdr3_nt: TGCGCCAGCAGCCCCATCAGGACAGACACCTACGAGCAGTACTTC
d_call: TRBD2; j_call: TRBJ2-1; clone_size: -; v_call: TRBV6-2/TRBV6-3; cdr3_aa: CASSYDKAGFRHNEQFF; cdr3_nt: TGTGCCAGCAGTTACGATAAAGCGGGATTTAGGCACAATGAGCAGTTCTTC
d_call: -; j_call: TRBJ2-2; clone_size: -; v_call: TRBV20-1; cdr3_aa: CSATPGPGELFF; cdr3_nt: TGCAGTGCGACCCCCGGCCCCGGGGAGCTGTTTTTT
d_call: -; j_call: TRBJ2-2; clone_size: few; v_call: TRBV6-2/TRBV6-3; cdr3_aa: CASSPSPGVTGELFF; cdr3_nt: TGTGCCAGCAGCCCGTCCCCGGGAGTCACCGGGGAGCTGTTTTTT
d_call: -; j_call: TRBJ2-1; clone_size: few; v_call: TRBV7-8; cdr3_aa: CASSLGETGSANEQFF; cdr3_nt: TGTGCCAGCAGCTTAGGTGAGACGGGAAGCGCCAATGAGCAGTTCTTC